The 18 T cell receptor beta chains presented below share a single source sample, sequenced in a study of cytomegalovirus exposure and HLA in healthy donors. Use of 60 Vbeta and 13 Jbeta primers characterized the PCR. TCRdb keeps only in-frame clones here, not all; method: immunoSEQ multiplex PCR. The sample has about 120,000 clones; nearly 65% are singletons. The sample consisted of PBMCs. These receptors were obtained from a man in his forties or fifties in good health and CMV-seropositive.

The V gene is TRBV19, the J gene TRBJ2-2, with D possibly matching TRBD1 (6 bases). V gave up 7 bases and J gave up 0 bases, with 15 bases separating them. Germline values: CDR1 LNHDA, CDR2 SQIVND (reference sequence). This CDR3 has 16 residues. CDR3: CASTTGQTANTGELFF. The CDR3 DNA reads TGTGCCAGTACCACCGGACAGACCGCGAACACCGGGGAGCTGTTTTTT.

The genes are TRBV6-5 and TRBJ1-2; the match to TRBD1 covers 7 bases. The CDR3 runs 15 residues. Unmatched junction bases numbered 11, after V lost 7 bases and J lost 3 bases. From germline, CDR1 is MNHEY and CDR2 SVGAGI. The CDR3 spells CASTPSTGTDYGYTF. CDR3 sequence (DNA): TGTGCCAGCACCCCCTCAACCGGGACAGACTATGGCTACACCTTC.

Only a few counts were recorded for this clone. This chain joins TRBV7-2 and TRBJ1-1; the D gene is possibly TRBD1 (6 bases). V lost 5 bases to trimming and J lost 0 bases, with 10 bases between them. Germline assignment: CDR1 SGHTA and CDR2 FQGNSA. The CDR3 contains 14 residues. The CDR3 spells CASSPGTLNTEAFF. CDR3 DNA sequence: TGTGCCAGCAGCCCCGGGACACTGAACACTGAAGCTTTCTTT.

The chain joins TRBV9 to TRBJ2-1, with TRBD2 matching 12 bases. The germline gives CDR1 SGDLS, CDR2 YYNGEE. This CDR3 comprises 16 residues. The junction had 4 bases not matched to a gene; V was cut back by 2 bases and J by 4 bases. In DNA form, the CDR3 reads TGTGCCAGCAGCGTTGGTCTAGCGGGAGGGTACAATGAGCAGTTCTTC. Translating gives CASSVGLAGGYNEQFF.

The rearrangement uses TRBV2 and TRBJ2-3; 8 bases fit TRBD2. V was clipped by 11 bases and J by 2 bases; unmatched bases: 6. Germline V gene data show CDR1 as SNHLY and CDR2 as FYNNEI. This CDR3 spans 13 amino acids. CDR3 nucleotide sequence: TGTGCCGGGGGACTAGAGATCACAGATACGCAGTATTTT. Amino acids: CAGGLEITDTQYF.

This clone came up a few times. The chain carries TRBV7-8 and TRBJ1-1, with 10 bases that match TRBD1. CDR1 and CDR2 from the germline V gene are SGHVS and FQNEAQ. The CDR3 runs 17 residues. V lost 9 bases to trimming and J lost 1 base; unmatched junction nucleotides: 14. The CDR3 bases are TGTGCCAGTTCACGAACCCGGACAGGGGGAGGGAACACTGAAGCTTTCTTT. Its protein product is CASSRTRTGGGNTEAFF. Full variable domain (rest looked up from reference TRBV7-8 and TRBJ1-1): GAGVSQSPRYKVAKRGQDVALRCDPISGHVSLFWYQQALGQGPEFLTYFQNEAQLDKSGLPSDRFFAERPEGSVSTLKIQRTQQEDSAVYLCASSRTRTGGGNTEAFFGQGTRLTVV.

This clone was counted many times. The chain has TRBV6-1 and TRBJ2-6; the D is unclear. The CDR3 consists of 15 residues. Trimming pared 2 bases from V and 0 bases from J, leaving 5 bases between. The germline V gene encodes CDR1 MNHNS and CDR2 SASEGT. The CDR3 DNA reads as TGTGCCAGCAGTGAAAATCGCTCTGGGGCCAACGTCCTGACTTTC. The encoded protein is CASSENRSGANVLTF.

The chain couples TRBV7-9 to TRBJ1-3; TRBD1 is a possible D gene (6 bases). Per the germline V gene, CDR1 is SEHNR and CDR2 is FQNEAQ (reference sequence). V was shortened by 2 bases and J by 0 bases, with 17 bases between the two germline ends. CDR3 length: 18 amino acids. The CDR3 region has the DNA TGTGCCAGCAGCTTAAGCCTGGACAGCCAGTTCTCTGGAAACACCATATATTTT. Protein product: CASSLSLDSQFSGNTIYF.

The chain links TRBV19 to TRBJ2-5; 12 nucleotides line up with TRBD2. There are 17 residues in the CDR3. The V and J ends lost 3 bases and 4 bases, in that order; junction bases with no gene match: 9. CDR1 and CDR2 (germline): LNHDA, SQIVND (reference sequence). The CDR3 DNA reads TGTGCCAGTAGTATCAGGCCTAGCGGGGGGGACAGAGAGACCCAGTACTTC. Its protein is CASSIRPSGGDRETQYF. The variable domain in full, with the rest retrieved from reference TRBV19 and TRBJ2-5, is DGGITQSPKYLFRKEGQNVTLSCEQNLNHDAMYWYRQDPGQGLRLIYYSQIVNDFQKGDIAEGYSVSREKKESFPLTVTSAQKNPTAFYLCASSIRPSGGDRETQYFGPGTRLLVL.

This chain uses TRBV5-8 with TRBJ1-4; TRBD1 might be the D (5 bases). Trimming cost V 3 bases and J 3 bases, with 12 bases left between them. The CDR3 extends over 15 amino acids. In germline, CDR1 is SGHTS, CDR2 YDEGEE. CDR3 amino acids: CASSYWIGANEKLFF. CDR3 DNA: TGTGCCAGCAGCTACTGGATAGGGGCTAATGAAAAACTGTTTTTT.

The rearrangement joins TRBV11-2 to TRBJ2-5; TRBD1 matches 7 bases. Germline V gene data show CDR1 as SGHAT and CDR2 as FQNNGV. This CDR3 has 15 residues. Unmatched junction bases numbered 8, after V lost 2 bases and J lost 5 bases. For the CDR3, the DNA is TGTGCCAGCAGCTTACTATCACAGGGGTTCGAGACCCAGTACTTC. Protein: CASSLLSQGFETQYF. The variable domain in full, completed from reference TRBV11-2 and TRBJ2-5, reads EAGVAQSPRYKIIEKRQSVAFWCNPISGHATLYWYQQILGQGPKLLIQFQNNGVVDDSQLPKDRFSAERLKGVDSTLKIQPAKLEDSAVYLCASSLLSQGFETQYFGPGTRLLVL.

The chain uses TRBV6-4 and TRBJ2-1, with D possibly TRBD1 on 5 matching bases. Germline assignment: CDR1 MRHNA and CDR2 SNTAGT. This CDR3 comprises 13 residues. V lost 0 bases, J lost 11 bases, and 11 bases lay in between. The DNA for the CDR3 is TGTGCCAGCAGTGACTCCCAGGGCGGCAAGCAGTTCTTC. This translates into CASSDSQGGKQFF.

This clone was seen only once. V is TRBV7-8 and J is TRBJ2-3; TRBD2 matches 11 bases. This CDR3 comprises 17 residues. Germline CDR1 reads SGHVS; CDR2 reads FQNEAQ. V shed 3 bases and J 5 bases; nucleotides not matched to a gene: 10. The CDR3 is CASSFRDSGRAIDTQYF. The CDR3 bases are TGTGCCAGCAGCTTCCGAGATAGCGGGAGGGCGATAGATACGCAGTATTTT.

This clone appeared once. This chain joins TRBV5-4 and TRBJ1-3, with a possible D match to TRBD1 (6 bases). V lost 0 bases and J lost 7, with 11 bases in between. The CDR3 contains 14 residues. Germline V gene data show CDR1 as SGHNT and CDR2 as YYREEE (reference sequence). The CDR3 loop reads CASSLVGARNTIYF. The CDR3 nucleotides are TGTGCCAGCAGCTTGGTGGGGGCACGTAACACCATATATTTT.

Only one count was recorded for this clone. The rearrangement uses TRBV14 and TRBJ2-7; the D is unclear. Trimming cost V 0 bases and J 0 bases, with 9 bases left between them. Germline-derived CDR1 and CDR2 are SGHDN and FVKESK. CDR3 length: 15 amino acids. Here the CDR3 DNA reads TGTGCCAGCAGCCAAGAAACCCCCAGCTCCTACGAGCAGTACTTC. Protein sequence: CASSQETPSSYEQYF.

This clone was found a few times. In DNA, the CDR3 is TGCGCCAGCAGCCAAGTTGGAGGGTGGAGCTCCTACAATGAGCAGTTCTTC. Protein sequence: CASSQVGGWSSYNEQFF. The chain employs TRBV4-1 and TRBJ2-1; possible D gene TRBD2, 6 bases. V dropped 1 base and J dropped 0 bases, with 13 bases sitting between them. Germline CDR1 MGHRA, CDR2 YSYEKL. There are 17 residues in the CDR3.

By share, this clone ranks as medium-sized (0.01 to 0.1%). The rearrangement joins TRBV6-5 to TRBJ2-7; no firm D call. Germline V lookup: CDR1 MNHEY, CDR2 SVGAGI. Trimming took 4 bases from V and 3 from J, leaving 10 bases between them. The CDR3 spans 13 residues. CDR3: CASSFVAGYEQYF. The DNA for the CDR3 is TGTGCCAGCAGTTTTGTGGCAGGCTACGAGCAGTACTTC.

The chain links TRBV29-1 to TRBJ1-2; 9 bases agree with TRBD1. Trimming took 5 bases from V and 2 from J; bases not matched to a gene: 12. CDR3 length: 16 amino acids. CDR1 SQVTM and CDR2 ANQGSEA come from the germline V gene. The CDR3 is CSVQTFGTGSNYGYTF. The CDR3, as DNA: TGCAGCGTTCAAACCTTCGGGACAGGGTCAAACTATGGCTACACCTTC. Combining the CDR3 with reference TRBV29-1 and TRBJ1-2 gives the whole variable domain SAVISQKPSRDICQRGTSLTIQCQVDSQVTMMFWYRQQPGQSLTLIATANQGSEATYESGFVIDKFPISRPNLTFSTLTVSNMSPEDSSIYLCSVQTFGTGSNYGYTFGSGTRLTVV.